The 21 T cell receptor beta chains listed next were all sequenced from one sample in a study of T cell responses to AZD1222 COVID-19 vaccine. Method: immunoSEQ multiplex PCR; TCRdb's copy keeps in-frame clones and lacks some. Seen here are some 100,000 clones, about 89% observed once, and the top ten hold about 4.6%. Specimen: peripheral blood, collected 28 days after the second AZD1222 dose. These receptors all come from an adult who received the AZD1222 COVID-19 vaccine.

This clone was detected once. The chain is built from TRBV30 and TRBJ1-1; D remains unclear. Deletions cut 3 bases from V and 0 bases from J, with 8 bases between. This CDR3 region has 13 residues. Germline CDR1 reads GTSNPN; CDR2 reads SVGIG (reference sequence). CDR3 sequence: CAWRKTVNTEAFF. The DNA of the CDR3 is TGTGCCTGGAGAAAAACAGTGAACACTGAAGCTTTCTTT.

This chain connects TRBV6-5 to TRBJ2-7; maybe TRBD2 (6 bases). CDR3 length: 13 residues. The V end was cut by 7 bases, the J end by 3 bases, with 13 bases between. From germline, CDR1 is MNHEY and CDR2 SVGAGI. The DNA for the CDR3 is TGTGCCAGCATCCGGGACTTGATCTACGAGCAGTACTTC. Translating it yields CASIRDLIYEQYF.

The chain employs TRBV10-3 and TRBJ2-1; 7 positions match TRBD2. This CDR3 has 18 amino acids. The trim removed 0 bases at V and 1 base at J, leaving 9 bases unmatched. The germline V gene encodes CDR1 ENHRY and CDR2 SYGVKD. The CDR3 region has the DNA TGTGCCATCAGTGAGTCACTTTGGGGCGGGAGTTCCTACAATGAGCAGTTCTTC. Amino acid sequence: CAISESLWGGSSYNEQFF.

The gene calls are TRBV23-1 and TRBJ1-1; D is possibly TRBD1 (6 bases). TRBV23-1 is classed as an ORF, of uncertain function. Trimming cost V 2 bases and J 3 bases, with 22 bases left between them. This CDR3 comprises 18 residues. This CDR3 is CASSQISGQGLGDTEAFF. DNA for the CDR3: TGCGCCAGCAGTCAAATTTCCGGGCAGGGGTTGGGGGACACTGAAGCTTTCTTT.

V usage is TRBV28 and J usage is TRBJ2-5; TRBD2 aligns across 8 bases. The CDR3 is 14 amino acids. In germline, CDR1 is MDHEN, CDR2 SYDVKM. V dropped 8 bases and J dropped 1; count of bases not matched to a gene: 6. CDR3 in amino acids: CASWGGRSQETQYF. Here the CDR3 DNA reads TGTGCCAGCTGGGGCGGGAGGTCCCAAGAGACCCAGTACTTC.

This clone was recorded only once. The genes are TRBV7-3 and TRBJ2-3, with TRBD2 identical over 8 bases. The germline V gene encodes CDR1 SGHTA and CDR2 FQGTGA. The V gene end was trimmed by 8 bases and the J gene end by 5 bases; junction bases not matched to a gene: 6. This CDR3 is built from 13 residues. The DNA of the CDR3 is TGTGCCAGCTCTCTTAGCGGGATAGATACGCAGTATTTT. It encodes CASSLSGIDTQYF. Full variable domain (remainder filled in from reference TRBV7-3 and TRBJ2-3): GAGVSQTPSNKVTEKGKYVELRCDPISGHTALYWYRQSLGQGPEFLIYFQGTGAADDSGLPNDRFFAVRPEGSVSTLKIQRTERGDSAVYLCASSLSGIDTQYFGPGTRLTVL.

This chain links TRBV19 with TRBJ2-7; TRBD2 aligns across 8 bases. This CDR3 is built from 16 residues. Germline V gives CDR1 LNHDA, CDR2 SQIVND (reference sequence). V was clipped by 3 bases and J by 0 bases; unmatched bases: 7. The CDR3 bases are TGTGCCAGTAGTATTTTTGCGGGGGGCAGCTCCTACGAGCAGTACTTC. Amino acids: CASSIFAGGSSYEQYF.

The chain recombines TRBV2 with TRBJ2-3; D might be TRBD2 (5 bases). From germline, CDR1 is SNHLY and CDR2 FYNNEI. The ends were cut back, 1 base at V and 5 bases at J, with 13 bases in the middle. There are 15 residues in the CDR3. The CDR3 spells CASSEEGRTRDTQYF. CDR3 bases: TGTGCCAGCAGTGAAGAAGGGAGAACGAGAGATACGCAGTATTTT. The full variable domain, with the rest looked up from reference TRBV2 and TRBJ2-3, is EPEVTQTPSHQVTQMGQEVILRCVPISNHLYFYWYRQILGQKVEFLVSFYNNEISEKSEIFDDQFSVERPDGSNFTLKIRSTKLEDSAMYFCASSEEGRTRDTQYFGPGTRLTVL.

The V gene is TRBV6-2 or TRBV6-3, the J gene TRBJ2-1; D not resolved. From germline, CDR1 is MNHEY and CDR2 SVGEGT. Trimming cost V 2 bases and J 6 bases, with 2 bases left between them. CDR3 length equals 11 residues. Here the CDR3 DNA reads TGTGCCAGCAGTTACGGCAATGAGCAGTTCTTC. It encodes CASSYGNEQFF.

The chain recombines TRBV7-2 with TRBJ1-2; 9 nucleotides line up with TRBD1. The CDR3 is 14 amino acids. CDR1 and CDR2 (germline): SGHTA, FQGNSA. J was trimmed by 8 bases and V by 5 bases; bases with no gene match: 9. The CDR3 loop is CASSEATGGGGYTF. CDR3 bases: TGTGCCAGCAGCGAGGCGACAGGGGGAGGAGGCTACACCTTC.

V usage is TRBV27 and J usage is TRBJ2-1; 9 bases are a match to TRBD2. Germline CDR1 MNHEY, CDR2 SMNVEV (reference sequence). This CDR3 is built from 14 residues. Losses at the gene ends were 8 bases for V and 9 bases for J; bases not matched to a gene: 11. CDR3 protein: CASGPSGRSGEQFF. The CDR3 region has the DNA TGTGCCAGCGGGCCAAGCGGGAGGAGTGGTGAGCAGTTCTTC.

The chain is built from TRBV15 and TRBJ1-4, with a possible D match to TRBD1 (5 bases). Germline CDR1 and CDR2: LNHNV and YYDKDF (reference sequence). There are 17 residues in the CDR3. Trimming removed 2 bases from V and 5 bases from J, with 18 bases in between. This CDR3 is CATSRSTGSVLNEKLFF. In DNA form, the CDR3 reads TGTGCCACCAGCAGATCAACAGGTTCCGTCTTAAATGAAAAACTGTTTTTT.

This sequence joins TRBV18 and TRBJ2-7; D may be TRBD2 (6 bases). Germline V gene data show CDR1 as KGHSH and CDR2 as LQKENI. The CDR3 loop spans 16 amino acids. With 1 base removed from V and 1 base from J, the gap between germline ends came to 14 bases. The CDR3 nucleotides are TGTGCCAGCTCACCACGGGGGGATCAGAGGTCCTACGAGCAGTACTTC. Translation gives CASSPRGDQRSYEQYF.

The rearrangement joins TRBV7-6 to TRBJ2-1; D might be TRBD1 (6 bases). The CDR3 covers 15 residues. Germline-derived CDR1 and CDR2 are SGHVS and FNYEAQ. The germline V and J ends were trimmed by 2 bases and 5 bases, with 13 bases remaining between them. In nucleotides, the CDR3 is TGTGCCAGCAGCTTAACCGTGGACAGAAACAATGAGCAGTTCTTC. Its translation is CASSLTVDRNNEQFF.

The chain links TRBV2 to TRBJ1-1; D gene unclear. This CDR3 is built from 14 residues. V lost 3 bases, J lost 5 bases, and 13 bases lay in between. Germline V CDR1 and CDR2: SNHLY, FYNNEI. The CDR3 bases are TGTGCCAGCAGTGATTTCCCAAGTGGTACTGAAGCTTTCTTT. Translation: CASSDFPSGTEAFF.

The chain couples TRBV2 to TRBJ1-3; no clear D. This CDR3 has 12 residues. The V gene's germline CDR1 is SNHLY and CDR2 FYNNEI. The V end was cut by 6 bases, the J end by 0 bases, with 3 bases between. CDR3 bases: TGTGCCAGCAGAAGCTCTGGAAACACCATATATTTT. Its protein is CASRSSGNTIYF.

This clone has only a few counts. The genes are TRBV19 and TRBJ2-3, with unresolved D. The germline V gene encodes CDR1 LNHDA and CDR2 SQIVND (reference sequence). Trimming removed 5 bases from V and 2 bases from J, with 8 bases in between. The CDR3 extends over 13 amino acids. In DNA, the CDR3 is TGTGCCAGTAGTGGTGTACACACAGATACGCAGTATTTT. It encodes CASSGVHTDTQYF. Looking up the rest from reference TRBV19 and TRBJ2-3 gives the full variable domain: DGGITQSPKYLFRKEGQNVTLSCEQNLNHDAMYWYRQDPGQGLRLIYYSQIVNDFQKGDIAEGYSVSREKKESFPLTVTSAQKNPTAFYLCASSGVHTDTQYFGPGTRLTVL.

This clone has a single count. The rearrangement links TRBV18 to TRBJ2-2; D possibly uses TRBD1 or TRBD2 (6 bases each). The CDR3 contains 16 residues. V shed 0 bases and J shed 4 bases, with 12 bases lying between them. Germline CDR1 is KGHSH and CDR2 is LQKENI. DNA for the CDR3: TGTGCCAGCTCACCACCGATCGGGGGCTTCACCGGGGAGCTGTTTTTT. Protein: CASSPPIGGFTGELFF. Supplemented by reference TRBV18 and TRBJ2-2, the full variable domain reads NAGVMQNPRHLVRRRGQEARLRCSPMKGHSHVYWYRQLPEEGLKFMVYLQKENIIDESGMPKERFSAEFPKEGPSILRIQQVVRGDSAAYFCASSPPIGGFTGELFFGEGSRLTVL.

CDR3 in amino acids: CASSQAPGQDPGYTF. CDR3 DNA: TGCGCCAGCAGCCAAGCCCCCGGACAGGACCCCGGCTACACCTTC. The chain employs TRBV4-1 and TRBJ1-2; 7 nucleotides agree with TRBD1. This CDR3 comprises 15 residues. Trimming took 1 base from V and 8 from J; bases not matched to a gene: 10. The germline CDR1 and CDR2 sequences are MGHRA and YSYEKL.

The V gene is TRBV19, the J gene TRBJ2-2; D unresolved. Germline V gives CDR1 LNHDA, CDR2 SQIVND (reference sequence). V was shortened by 2 bases and J by 2 bases, with 21 bases between the two germline ends. The CDR3 contains 19 residues. The CDR3 DNA reads as TGTGCCAGTAGTATACCGAATGGACGAAGGGCGGCCAACACCGGGGAGCTGTTTTTT. Amino acid sequence: CASSIPNGRRAANTGELFF.

The rearrangement joins TRBV12-5 to TRBJ2-3; a possible D gene is TRBD1 (6 bases). Germline V gene data show CDR1 as LGHNT and CDR2 as FRNRAP. Trimming removed 5 bases from V and 3 bases from J, with 9 bases in between. This CDR3 contains 13 residues. The CDR3 sequence is CASGGTGTDTQYF. The CDR3 coding sequence is TGTGCTAGTGGTGGAACAGGGACAGATACGCAGTATTTT.